Listed here are 26 T cell receptor beta chains from one sample, sequenced in a study of control samples from healthy donors and cancer patients. The table came from immunoSEQ multiplex PCR; TCRdb's copy has only in-frame clones and leaves some out. This table holds about 160,000 clones, 96% found once. Sequencing was done on a sample of blood. The receptors were sampled from a woman between 25 and 40 years old in good health.

The rearrangement uses TRBV18 and TRBJ1-2, with 8 positions matching TRBD1. This CDR3 comprises 14 residues. V shed 2 bases, J shed 2 bases, and the junction held 1 base outside the gene matches. Germline assignment: CDR1 KGHSH and CDR2 LQKENI. The CDR3 is CASSPGQGNYGYTF. CDR3 DNA sequence: TGTGCCAGCTCACCAGGACAGGGAAACTATGGCTACACCTTC.

CDR3: CASSLAVGGGFF. In DNA, the CDR3 is TGTGCCAGCAGCTTGGCCGTGGGGGGAGGTTTCTTC. The V gene is TRBV5-8, the J gene TRBJ2-1, with D possibly matching TRBD2 (6 bases). The V gene lost 0 bases and the J gene lost 16 bases, with 14 bases spanning the gap. The V gene's germline CDR1 is SGHTS and CDR2 YDEGEE. This CDR3 region has 12 residues.

V gene TRBV18 combines with J gene TRBJ1-1; D may be TRBD1 (6 bases). Germline loops: CDR1 KGHSH, CDR2 LQKENI. Trimming removed 6 bases at V and 0 bases at J, with 14 bases between. This CDR3 is 15 amino acids long. The chain's CDR3 is CASSSGGQLNTEAFF. DNA for the CDR3: TGTGCCAGCTCCTCCGGGGGGCAACTGAACACTGAAGCTTTCTTT.

The genes are TRBV2 and TRBJ1-6, with 11 bases fitting TRBD1. This CDR3 comprises 15 residues. From germline, CDR1 is SNHLY and CDR2 FYNNEI. V lost 5 bases, J lost 8 bases, and 5 bases stayed unmatched. CDR3 DNA sequence: TGTGCCAGCAGTCCGGGACAGGGGGATTATTCACCCCTCCACTTT. It specifies CASSPGQGDYSPLHF.

This clone was recorded only once. The V call is TRBV6-5, the J call TRBJ1-2; D is unclear. Germline-derived CDR1 and CDR2 are MNHEY and SVGAGI. The CDR3 length is 14 residues. Trimming shortened V by 2 bases and J by 6 bases, and 13 bases separated the two germline ends. This CDR3 reads CASSYGGMRHGYTF. Written as DNA, the CDR3 is TGTGCCAGCAGTTACGGCGGGATGCGACATGGCTACACCTTC.

The rearrangement joins TRBV2 to TRBJ2-1; D ambiguous. The CDR3 totals 16 residues. CDR1 is SNHLY and CDR2 is FYNNEI in the germline V gene. The V and J ends lost 4 bases and 4 bases respectively, with 17 bases between them. CDR3 sequence reads: CASSAELRSAYNEQFF. DNA of the CDR3: TGTGCCAGCAGTGCGGAACTGCGATCGGCTTACAATGAGCAGTTCTTC.

The chain employs TRBV5-6 and TRBJ2-7, with D unclear. CDR1 and CDR2 (germline): SGHDT, YYEEEE. The CDR3 totals 15 residues. Deletions cut 0 bases from V and 2 bases from J, with 12 bases between. The CDR3 is CASSLVGGSTYEQYF. DNA for the CDR3: TGTGCCAGCAGCTTGGTAGGCGGCAGCACCTACGAGCAGTACTTC.

This chain links TRBV6-6 with TRBJ2-7; D ambiguous. The CDR3 has 14 residues. The germline V and J ends were trimmed by 0 bases and 3 bases, with 9 bases remaining between them. Germline V gene sequence: CDR1 MNHNY, CDR2 SVGAGI (reference sequence). The CDR3 DNA sequence: TGTGCCAGCAGTTACTCGAAAGGGTTCTACGAGCAGTACTTC. Its translation: CASSYSKGFYEQYF.

This sequence joins TRBV30 and TRBJ2-1; 15 bases match TRBD2. The CDR3 has 15 residues. V was clipped by 2 bases and J by 8 bases; unmatched bases: 4. Germline CDR1 and CDR2: GTSNPN and SVGIG (reference sequence). The CDR3 region has the DNA TGTGCCTGGAGTAGGACTAGCGGGGGGGCCGATGAGCAGTTCTTC. This encodes CAWSRTSGGADEQFF.

This chain joins TRBV19 and TRBJ2-1, with D perhaps given as TRBD1 or TRBD2 (5 bases each). Trimming left V 3 bases short and J 1 base short, with 13 bases between. The CDR3 has 16 residues. Germline-derived CDR1 and CDR2 are LNHDA and SQIVND (reference sequence). For the CDR3, the DNA is TGTGCCAGTAGTATTTACGAGGGGCGGTCCTACAATGAGCAGTTCTTC. Amino acids: CASSIYEGRSYNEQFF.

The J gene is TRBJ1-1, the V gene TRBV5-5; perhaps TRBD1 as D (5 bases). This CDR3 comprises 14 residues. V gave up 3 bases and J gave up 3 bases, with 12 bases separating them. CDR1 SGHKS and CDR2 YYEKEE come from the germline V gene (reference sequence). The CDR3 DNA reads TGTGCCAGCAGCTCCCGCCCAGGGTACACTGAAGCTTTCTTT. Protein: CASSSRPGYTEAFF.

V gene TRBV12-3 or TRBV12-4 combines with J gene TRBJ1-6; the D is unclear. The CDR3 spans 13 residues. The V gene lost 7 bases and the J gene lost 9 bases, with 13 bases spanning the gap. The CDR3 coding sequence is TGTGCCAGCACCATAAACCCCATTTCACCCCTCCACTTT. This translates into CASTINPISPLHF.

The V and J genes are TRBV6-1 and TRBJ1-2; D is undetermined. This CDR3 spans 13 amino acids. Trimming pared 3 bases from V and 5 bases from J, leaving 10 bases between. The germline V gene has CDR1 MNHNS and CDR2 SASEGT. The CDR3 here is CASSETRSYGYTF. The CDR3 DNA reads as TGTGCCAGCAGTGAGACAAGATCTTATGGCTACACCTTC.

This chain connects TRBV18 to TRBJ2-2, with D possibly matching TRBD2 (6 bases). Trimming shortened V by 1 base and J by 7 bases, and 16 bases separated the two germline ends. The CDR3 covers 16 residues. The V gene's germline CDR1 is KGHSH and CDR2 LQKENI. The CDR3 here is CASSPRRTIGDGELFF. As DNA, the CDR3 is TGTGCCAGCTCACCACGGCGGACTATCGGAGACGGGGAGCTGTTTTTT.

J is TRBJ2-1 and V is TRBV28; a weak D match, TRBD1 (5 bases). The V end lost 6 bases, the J end lost 7 bases, and 22 bases lay between the germline ends. CDR1 is MDHEN, CDR2 SYDVKM, per germline. The CDR3 contains 16 residues. CDR3 nucleotides: TGTGCCAGCAGGTCTGACAGTGTTAATTCCTGGAATGAGCAGTTCTTC. This translates into CASRSDSVNSWNEQFF.

The chain employs TRBV3-1 (or the pseudogene TRBV3-2) and TRBJ2-1; TRBD1 might be the D (6 bases). The V end was cut by 2 bases, the J end by 4 bases, with 12 bases between. The germline gives CDR1 LGHDT, CDR2 YNNKEL (reference sequence). The CDR3 extends over 15 amino acids. Here the CDR3 DNA reads TGTGCCAGCAGCCAATCTTCAGGGGCATACAATGAGCAGTTCTTC. It specifies CASSQSSGAYNEQFF.

The J gene is TRBJ2-1, the V gene TRBV30; D not resolved. CDR3 size: 15 residues. Germline CDR1 GTSNPN, CDR2 SVGIG (reference sequence). Trimming removed 3 bases at V and 5 bases at J, with 17 bases between. The CDR3 DNA reads as TGTGCCTGGAGGGTGATGCGGCCACCGGACAATGAGCAGTTCTTC. Its protein product is CAWRVMRPPDNEQFF.

The chain carries TRBV5-4 and TRBJ1-2; maybe TRBD1 (6 bases). The CDR3 contains 17 residues. Germline CDR1 is SGHNT and CDR2 is YYREEE (reference sequence). With 4 bases removed from V and 4 bases from J, the gap between germline ends came to 23 bases. The CDR3 sequence: CASSPTGIPGAVYGYTF. Written as DNA, the CDR3 is TGTGCCAGCAGCCCTACAGGGATTCCGGGGGCGGTCTATGGCTACACCTTC.

J is TRBJ1-2 and V is TRBV11-2, with D uncertain. CDR3 length: 12 amino acids. Germline lookup yields CDR1 SGHAT and CDR2 FQNNGV. Trimming took off 3 bases at V and 5 bases at J, with 7 bases between the two ends. The CDR3 DNA sequence: TGTGCCAGCAGCTTCTCGGGGTATGGCTACACCTTC. Translation: CASSFSGYGYTF.

The CDR3 spells CAWNGGSSYNSPLHF. The CDR3 bases are TGTGCCTGGAATGGGGGAAGCTCCTATAATTCACCCCTCCACTTT. The chain links TRBV30 to TRBJ1-6; maybe TRBD1 (5 bases). Between the trimmed V and J ends, which lost 4 bases and 0 bases, there was a span of 10 bases. The CDR3 totals 15 residues. Germline V gene data show CDR1 as GTSNPN and CDR2 as SVGIG (reference sequence).

The count of this clone is one. The chain carries TRBV19 and TRBJ1-2; TRBD1 is a possible D gene (5 bases). The CDR3 runs to 14 residues. The V and J ends lost 3 bases and 4 bases respectively, with 12 bases between them. The germline V gene encodes CDR1 LNHDA and CDR2 SQIVND (reference sequence). The CDR3 DNA is TGTGCCAGTAGTATCCAGGGACGAGGCTATGGCTACACCTTC. Amino acid sequence: CASSIQGRGYGYTF.

The rearrangement uses TRBV5-4 and TRBJ1-2; weak D call: TRBD1 (5 bases). Trimming shortened V by 4 bases and J by 4 bases, and 11 bases separated the two germline ends. Germline values: CDR1 SGHNT, CDR2 YYREEE (reference sequence). The CDR3 has 13 residues. CDR3 region: CASSPRGAYGYTF. In DNA, the CDR3 is TGTGCCAGCAGCCCCCGCGGGGCCTATGGCTACACCTTC.

This clone was picked up one time. The V gene is TRBV5-4, the J gene TRBJ2-2; no firm D call. CDR1 is SGHNT, CDR2 YYREEE, per germline (reference sequence). The V and J ends lost 4 bases and 1 base respectively, with 5 bases between them. The CDR3 loop spans 13 amino acids. For the CDR3, the DNA is TGTGCCAGCAGCCAACAGAACACCGGGGAGCTGTTTTTT. Translated, it gives CASSQQNTGELFF.

V is TRBV18 and J is TRBJ1-1; the D is unclear. CDR1 and CDR2 from the germline V gene are KGHSH and LQKENI. V was clipped by 3 bases and J by 11 bases, with 16 bases between them. The CDR3 runs to 13 residues. CDR3 loop: CASSPSPGREAFF. CDR3 coding DNA: TGTGCCAGCTCACCTTCGCCCGGGCGAGAGGCTTTCTTT.

The J gene is TRBJ2-1, the V gene TRBV5-1, with 7 bases lining up with TRBD2. Germline CDR1 SGHRS, CDR2 YFSETQ. This CDR3 comprises 14 residues. Trimming cost V 7 bases and J 0 bases; bases outside gene matches: 4. The CDR3 DNA reads as TGCGCCAGCGCGACTAGCAGCTCCTACAATGAGCAGTTCTTC. As protein: CASATSSSYNEQFF.

Written as DNA, the CDR3 is TGTGCCAGCAGCCAAGGGGAAGGGTATACGCAGTATTTT. Translation: CASSQGEGYTQYF. This chain links TRBV3-1 (or the pseudogene TRBV3-2) with TRBJ2-3; D gene ambiguous. The germline V and J ends were trimmed by 1 base and 7 bases, with 9 bases remaining between them. CDR1 is LGHDT, CDR2 YNNKEL, per germline (reference sequence). The CDR3 runs to 13 residues.